The 29 T cell receptor beta chains reported below all come from one sample, sequenced in a study of blood T cell repertoires in COVID-19. Sequencing used immunoSEQ multiplex PCR; TCRdb keeps in-frame clones, though not all of them. This sample has 120,000 to 150,000 clones, with around four fifths found just once. The sample consisted of peripheral blood. These receptors originate from a woman of 80 years or more with acute or convalescent COVID-19.

V usage is TRBV21-1 and J usage is TRBJ1-2. TRBV21-1 is described as a pseudogene. This CDR3 comprises 14 residues. The CDR3 DNA follows: TGTGCCAGCAGCAAAGGTCGGGAATTCTATGGCTACACCTTC. Translating gives CASSKGREFYGYTF.

The chain links TRBV6-2 or TRBV6-3 to TRBJ2-2, with 9 positions matching TRBD1. V lost 5 bases to trimming and J lost 1 base; unmatched junction nucleotides: 2. Germline CDR1 MNHEY, CDR2 SVGEGT. The CDR3 has 15 amino acids. CDR3 sequence: CASSGDRVNTGELFF. CDR3 in DNA: TGTGCCAGCAGTGGGGACAGGGTGAACACCGGGGAGCTGTTTTTT.

The gene calls are TRBV11-3 and TRBJ2-1; 10 positions agree with TRBD2. This CDR3 is built from 16 residues. Trimming removed 5 bases from V and 5 bases from J; junction bases left unmatched: 9. Germline CDR1 is SGHNT and CDR2 is YENEEA. The CDR3 nucleotides read TGTGCCAGCAGCCCCTGGGGGACTAGCGCAGACAATGAGCAGTTCTTC. Amino acids: CASSPWGTSADNEQFF. The entire variable domain, with the rest obtained from reference TRBV11-3 and TRBJ2-1, is as follows: EAGVVQSPRYKIIEKKQPVAFWCNPISGHNTLYWYLQNLGQGPELLIRYENEEAVDDSQLPKDRFSAERLKGVDSTLKIQPAELGDSAVYLCASSPWGTSADNEQFFGPGTRLTVL.

The chain carries TRBV14 and TRBJ2-1; TRBD1 agrees at 7 bases. The CDR3 is 12 amino acids. Trimming removed 3 bases from V and 12 bases from J; junction bases left unmatched: 5. Looked up from germline, CDR1 is SGHDN and CDR2 is FVKESK. CDR3 in DNA: TGTGCCAGCAGCCACTCGACAGGGCGGCAGTTCTTC. It translates to CASSHSTGRQFF.

The chain employs TRBV6-5 and TRBJ2-3; 8 bases map to TRBD2. V trimming: 5 bases; J trimming: 3 bases; junction bases outside the gene matches: 4. In germline, CDR1 is MNHEY, CDR2 SVGAGI. There are 14 residues in the CDR3. The DNA of the CDR3 is TGTGCCAGCAGTCTCGGGGGGGGTACAGATACGCAGTATTTT. Protein: CASSLGGGTDTQYF.

The rearrangement links TRBV2 to TRBJ1-2; 9 nucleotides agree with TRBD1. Germline lookup yields CDR1 SNHLY and CDR2 FYNNEI. With V trimmed by 3 bases and J by 6 bases, 8 bases remained unmatched. The CDR3 has 15 amino acids. The chain's CDR3 is CASSEEQGAWDGYTF. CDR3 sequence (DNA): TGTGCCAGCAGTGAGGAACAGGGGGCTTGGGATGGCTACACCTTC.

The sample holds one count of this clone. The genes are TRBV13 and TRBJ2-1, with 8 bases aligning to TRBD1. Losses at the gene ends were 1 base for V and 4 bases for J; bases not matched to a gene: 3. The CDR3 runs 15 residues. Per germline, CDR1 PRHDT and CDR2 FYEKMQ (reference sequence). CDR3 DNA: TGTGCCAGCAGCTTAGCACAGGGGGGATACAATGAGCAGTTCTTC. Translating gives CASSLAQGGYNEQFF. Combining the CDR3 with reference TRBV13 and TRBJ2-1 gives the whole variable domain AAGVIQSPRHLIKEKRETATLKCYPIPRHDTVYWYQQGPGQDPQFLISFYEKMQSDKGSIPDRFSAQQFSDYHSELNMSSLELGDSALYFCASSLAQGGYNEQFFGPGTRLTVL.

The chain employs TRBV10-2 and TRBJ2-7; TRBD2 matches at 7 bases. This CDR3 has 15 amino acids. Per germline, CDR1 WSHSY and CDR2 SAAADI. Trimming took 7 bases from V and 0 from J; bases not matched to a gene: 9. CDR3 protein: CASTSGGGPSYEQYF. For the CDR3, the DNA is TGCGCCAGCACCTCCGGCGGGGGTCCCTCCTACGAGCAGTACTTC.

The chain carries TRBV28 and TRBJ1-2; no definite D call. V was shortened by 3 bases and J by 7 bases, with 6 bases between the two germline ends. Germline-derived CDR1 and CDR2 are MDHEN and SYDVKM. The CDR3 extends over 11 amino acids. As DNA, the CDR3 is TGTGCCAGCAGTTTGACTGGTGGCTACACCTTC. Its translation: CASSLTGGYTF.

The chain has TRBV3-1 (or the pseudogene TRBV3-2) and TRBJ1-2, with D unresolved. V lost 2 bases, J lost 2 bases, and 9 bases lay in between. The CDR3 is 14 amino acids. CDR1 and CDR2 from the germline V gene are LGHDT and YNNKEL (reference sequence). CDR3 sequence: CASSQLGRNYGYTF. The DNA of the CDR3 is TGTGCCAGCAGCCAATTGGGCAGGAACTATGGCTACACCTTC.

J is TRBJ1-5 and V is TRBV5-8, with D tentatively TRBD1 (5 bases). Trimming shortened V by 6 bases and J by 2 bases, and 15 bases separated the two germline ends. From germline, CDR1 is SGHTS and CDR2 YDEGEE. This CDR3 contains 15 residues. The CDR3 coding sequence is TGTGCCAGCAATATGGAGGGGATGGGCAATCAGCCCCAGCATTTT. Encoded protein: CASNMEGMGNQPQHF.

The gene calls are TRBV19 and TRBJ1-6; D not certain. Deletions cut 3 bases from V and 8 bases from J, with 8 bases between. The CDR3 has 13 amino acids. Germline V gene lookup returns CDR1 LNHDA and CDR2 SQIVND (reference sequence). This CDR3 reads CASSILGDSPLHF. CDR3 nucleotide sequence: TGTGCCAGTAGTATCCTGGGCGATTCACCCCTCCACTTT.

This clone appeared once. This chain uses TRBV7-2 with TRBJ2-7, with D possibly TRBD1 on 6 matching bases. Germline V gene sequence: CDR1 SGHTA, CDR2 FQGNSA. The CDR3 covers 14 residues. The ends were cut back, 5 bases at V and 2 bases at J, with 13 bases in the middle. CDR3 sequence reads: CASSAHGTTYEQYF. The CDR3 nucleotides read TGTGCCAGCAGCGCCCACGGGACAACCTACGAGCAGTACTTC. Variable domain in full (rest from reference TRBV7-2 and TRBJ2-7): GAGVSQSPSNKVTEKGKDVELRCDPISGHTALYWYRQSLGQGLEFLIYFQGNSAPDKSGLPSDRFSAERTGGSVSTLTIQRTQQEDSAVYLCASSAHGTTYEQYFGPGTRLTVT.

The J gene is TRBJ2-3, the V gene TRBV5-1; 7 nucleotides match TRBD2. The CDR3 is made up of 16 amino acids. V shed 4 bases, J shed 0 bases, and the junction held 8 bases outside the gene matches. In germline, CDR1 is SGHRS, CDR2 YFSETQ. The CDR3 sequence is CASSGYRDYSTDTQYF. The DNA for the CDR3 is TGCGCCAGCAGCGGTTACCGGGACTATAGCACAGATACGCAGTATTTT.

V is TRBV28 and J is TRBJ2-1; TRBD2 matches at 8 bases. CDR1 and CDR2 from the germline V gene are MDHEN and SYDVKM. The CDR3 extends over 20 amino acids. V lost 1 base, J lost 0 bases, and 14 bases stayed unmatched. As DNA, the CDR3 is TGTGCCAGCAGTTTATTCGAAACTACTACTAGCGGAAGCTCCTACAATGAGCAGTTCTTC. Translated, it gives CASSLFETTTSGSSYNEQFF.

The rearrangement uses TRBV11-3 and TRBJ1-4; D remains unclear. The CDR3 sequence is 18 residues long. CDR1 and CDR2 from the germline V gene are SGHNT and YENEEA. The ends were cut back, 6 bases at V and 0 bases at J, with 20 bases in the middle. The CDR3 DNA reads as TGTGCCAGCAGTTGCACCGGGATTTACTATGCAACTAATGAAAAACTGTTTTTT. As protein: CASSCTGIYYATNEKLFF.

The chain has TRBV3-1 (or the pseudogene TRBV3-2) and TRBJ2-1, with D tentatively TRBD2 (6 bases). Germline V gives CDR1 LGHDT, CDR2 YNNKEL (reference sequence). V was trimmed by 7 bases and J by 9 bases, leaving 10 bases between them. The CDR3 consists of 11 residues. The CDR3 loop reads CASMAEGEQFF. CDR3 coding DNA: TGTGCCAGCATGGCGGAGGGTGAGCAGTTCTTC.

The CDR3 sequence: CASSSTQGSYGYTF. CDR3 DNA sequence: TGTGCCAGCAGCTCCACCCAGGGGTCCTATGGCTACACCTTC. The rearrangement links TRBV11-2 to TRBJ1-2; weak D call: TRBD1 (6 bases). Germline-derived CDR1 and CDR2 are SGHAT and FQNNGV. Trimming removed 4 bases from V and 4 bases from J, with 13 bases in between. The CDR3 contains 14 residues. Together with reference TRBV11-2 and TRBJ1-2, the CDR3 gives the full variable domain: EAGVAQSPRYKIIEKRQSVAFWCNPISGHATLYWYQQILGQGPKLLIQFQNNGVVDDSQLPKDRFSAERLKGVDSTLKIQPAKLEDSAVYLCASSSTQGSYGYTFGSGTRLTVV.

This chain connects TRBV3-1 (or the pseudogene TRBV3-2) to TRBJ2-1; D is unresolved. The CDR3 loop spans 13 amino acids. Germline values: CDR1 LGHDT, CDR2 YNNKEL (reference sequence). The V and J ends lost 0 bases and 5 bases respectively, with 5 bases between them. As DNA, the CDR3 is TGTGCCAGCAGCCAAGATAGAAACAATGAGCAGTTCTTC. It codes for CASSQDRNNEQFF.

The CDR3: CASSQNGGDQPQHF. Here the CDR3 DNA reads TGCGCCAGCAGTCAGAACGGGGGGGATCAGCCCCAGCATTTT. This chain joins TRBV10-2 and TRBJ1-5, with a possible D match to TRBD1 (5 bases). This CDR3 contains 14 residues. The V and J ends lost 5 bases and 5 bases respectively, with 13 bases between them. In germline, CDR1 is WSHSY, CDR2 SAAADI.

The genes are TRBV20-1 and TRBJ1-2; D unresolved. This CDR3 is built from 11 residues. CDR1 and CDR2 from the germline V gene are DFQATT and SNEGSKA (reference sequence). Trimming removed 3 bases from V and 4 bases from J, with 6 bases in between. The chain's CDR3 is CSASRGYGYTF. The CDR3 region has the DNA TGCAGTGCTAGCCGGGGCTATGGCTACACCTTC.

The chain couples TRBV19 to TRBJ1-5; a weak D match, TRBD1 (5 bases). Between the trimmed V and J ends, which lost 5 bases and 3 bases, there was a span of 8 bases. CDR1 is LNHDA and CDR2 is SQIVND in the germline V gene (reference sequence). This CDR3 is 13 amino acids long. The CDR3 DNA follows: TGTGCCAGTAGTTTGGACATCAATCAGCCCCAGCATTTT. Its protein is CASSLDINQPQHF.

The V call is TRBV5-5, the J call TRBJ2-7, with 7 nucleotides matching TRBD1. The J segment lost 2 bases and the V segment lost 1 base, leaving 9 bases of the junction unmatched. Germline CDR1 is SGHKS and CDR2 is YYEKEE (reference sequence). The CDR3 is made up of 16 amino acids. The CDR3 sequence is CASSLRLQGTAYEQYF. The CDR3 nucleotides read TGTGCCAGCAGCTTGAGGCTCCAAGGGACAGCCTACGAGCAGTACTTC.

This clone turned up a few times. V is TRBV11-2 and J is TRBJ1-3; 7 bases line up with TRBD1. Germline trimming cut 2 bases from V and 7 bases from J; bases unmatched to any gene: 5. CDR3 length equals 14 residues. Germline V gives CDR1 SGHAT, CDR2 FQNNGV. CDR3 in amino acids: CASSLPRQGNTIYF. CDR3 DNA sequence: TGTGCCAGCAGCTTACCCCGACAGGGCAACACCATATATTTT.

The rearrangement links TRBV14 to TRBJ2-1; D uncertain. The V end lost 4 bases, the J end lost 10 bases, and 14 bases lay between the germline ends. This CDR3 contains 13 residues. Germline values: CDR1 SGHDN, CDR2 FVKESK. The DNA of the CDR3 is TGTGCCAGCAGCCTCCTCGCGTCCGGGGAGCAGTTCTTC. As protein: CASSLLASGEQFF.

V is TRBV7-2 and J is TRBJ2-7; 10 positions match TRBD2. Per the germline V gene, CDR1 is SGHTA and CDR2 is FQGNSA. V lost 1 base to trimming and J lost 4 bases; unmatched junction nucleotides: 7. This CDR3 comprises 16 residues. Written as DNA, the CDR3 is TGTGCCAGCAGCTTAGTAGCTAGCGGGAGAGGTTACGAGCAGTACTTC. Encoded protein: CASSLVASGRGYEQYF.

The chain uses TRBV5-1 and TRBJ2-7; 9 bases agree with TRBD2. Germline loops: CDR1 SGHRS, CDR2 YFSETQ. The junction had 9 bases not matched to a gene; V was cut back by 2 bases and J by 6 bases. This CDR3 has 15 amino acids. The CDR3: CASSFSAGGVTEQYF. Here the CDR3 DNA reads TGCGCCAGCAGCTTTTCAGCGGGAGGCGTTACCGAGCAGTACTTC.

CDR3 region: CASSQELAGDTGELFF. DNA of the CDR3: TGTGCCAGCAGCCAAGAGTTAGCGGGAGACACCGGGGAGCTGTTTTTT. V and J are TRBV3-1 (or the pseudogene TRBV3-2) and TRBJ2-2, with 9 bases that match TRBD2. The CDR3 runs 16 residues. V was clipped by 0 bases and J by 3 bases; unmatched bases: 2. Looked up from germline, CDR1 is LGHDT and CDR2 is YNNKEL (reference sequence).

The chain is built from TRBV27 and TRBJ2-7; 7 bases are shared with TRBD1. V lost 6 bases and J lost 0; bases outside the gene matches: 5. Germline assignment: CDR1 MNHEY and CDR2 SMNVEV (reference sequence). This CDR3 region has 14 residues. CDR3 amino acids: CASRMGQHSYEQYF. The CDR3 DNA reads TGTGCCAGCAGGATGGGACAGCACTCCTACGAGCAGTACTTC.